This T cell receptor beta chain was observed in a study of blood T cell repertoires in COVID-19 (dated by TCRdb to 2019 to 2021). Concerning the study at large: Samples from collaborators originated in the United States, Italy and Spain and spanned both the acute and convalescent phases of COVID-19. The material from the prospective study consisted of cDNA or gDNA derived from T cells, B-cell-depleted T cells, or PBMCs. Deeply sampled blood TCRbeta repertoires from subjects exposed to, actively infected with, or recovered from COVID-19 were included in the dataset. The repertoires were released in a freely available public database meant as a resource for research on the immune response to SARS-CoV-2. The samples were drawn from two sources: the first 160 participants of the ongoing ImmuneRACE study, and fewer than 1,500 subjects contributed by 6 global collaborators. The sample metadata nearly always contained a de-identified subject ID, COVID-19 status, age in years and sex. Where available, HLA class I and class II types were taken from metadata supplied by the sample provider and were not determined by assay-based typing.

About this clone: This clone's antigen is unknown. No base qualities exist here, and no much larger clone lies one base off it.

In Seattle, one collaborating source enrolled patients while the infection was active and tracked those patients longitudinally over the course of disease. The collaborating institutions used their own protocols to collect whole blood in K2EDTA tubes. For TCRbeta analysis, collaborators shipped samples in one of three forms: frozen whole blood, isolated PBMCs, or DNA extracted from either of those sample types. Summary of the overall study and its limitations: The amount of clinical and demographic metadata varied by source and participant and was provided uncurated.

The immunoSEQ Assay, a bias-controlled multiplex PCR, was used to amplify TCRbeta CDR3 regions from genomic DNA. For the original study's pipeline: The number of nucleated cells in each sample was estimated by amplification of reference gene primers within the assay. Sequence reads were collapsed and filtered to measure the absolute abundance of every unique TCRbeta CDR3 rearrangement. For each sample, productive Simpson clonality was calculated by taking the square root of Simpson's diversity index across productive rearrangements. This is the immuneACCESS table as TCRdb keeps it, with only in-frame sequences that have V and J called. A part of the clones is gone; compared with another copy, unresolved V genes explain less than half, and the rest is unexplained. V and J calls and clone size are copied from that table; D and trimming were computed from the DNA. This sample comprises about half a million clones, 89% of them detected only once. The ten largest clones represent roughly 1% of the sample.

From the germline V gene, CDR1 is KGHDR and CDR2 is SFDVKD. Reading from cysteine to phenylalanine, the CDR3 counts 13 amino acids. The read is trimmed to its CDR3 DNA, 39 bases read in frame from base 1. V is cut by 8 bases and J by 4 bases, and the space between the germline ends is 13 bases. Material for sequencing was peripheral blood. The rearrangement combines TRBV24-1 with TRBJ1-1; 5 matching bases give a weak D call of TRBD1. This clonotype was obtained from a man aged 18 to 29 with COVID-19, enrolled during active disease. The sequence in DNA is TGTGCCACCACCAAGGGGCCGGGCACTGAAGCTTTCTTT. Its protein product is CATTKGPGTEAFF.